This T cell receptor beta chain was captured in a study of early T cells in non-severe SARS-CoV-2 infection. Study overall: Unpaired chains resulted from sequencing bulk RNA of unsorted whole blood.

Each CDR3 protein is one row after TCRdb ran MiXCR on the 5' RACE reads. This sample yields tens of thousands of distinct CDR3 sequences, of which about 3% are seen a single time; about 0.72% belongs to the top ten. By sample fraction, this clonotype is medium-sized (0.01 to 0.1%). This CDR3 has 16 residues. V lost 1 base and J 3 bases, leaving 15 bases between the germline ends. This sequence originates from an adult who was a healthcare worker with PCR-confirmed SARS-CoV-2 infection or an uninfected control (not recorded which). Material: whole blood. The chain joins TRBV12-3 or TRBV12-4 to TRBJ1-1; TRBD1 is a possible D gene (5 bases). The CDR3 DNA reads TGTGCCAGCAGTTTAGTAGGTCGCGGGACCGACACTGAAGCTTTCTTT. Amino acids: CASSLVGRGTDTEAFF.